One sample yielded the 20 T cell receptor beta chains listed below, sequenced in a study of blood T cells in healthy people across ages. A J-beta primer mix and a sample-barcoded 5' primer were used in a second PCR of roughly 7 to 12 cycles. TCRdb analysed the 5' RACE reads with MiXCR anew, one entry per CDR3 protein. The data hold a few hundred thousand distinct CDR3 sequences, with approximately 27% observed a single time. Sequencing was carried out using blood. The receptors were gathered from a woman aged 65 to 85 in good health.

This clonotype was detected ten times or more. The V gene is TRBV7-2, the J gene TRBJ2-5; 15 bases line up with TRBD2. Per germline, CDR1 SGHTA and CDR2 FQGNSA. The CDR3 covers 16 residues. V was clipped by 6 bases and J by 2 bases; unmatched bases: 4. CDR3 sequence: CASSSGLAGGQETQYF. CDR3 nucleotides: TGTGCCAGCAGTTCGGGACTAGCGGGGGGTCAAGAGACCCAGTACTTC.

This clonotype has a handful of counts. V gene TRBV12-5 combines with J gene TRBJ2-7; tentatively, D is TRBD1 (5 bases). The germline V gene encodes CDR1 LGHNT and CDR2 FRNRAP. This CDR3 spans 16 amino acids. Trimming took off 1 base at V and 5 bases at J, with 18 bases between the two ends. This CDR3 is CASGLGTGWQGDEQYF. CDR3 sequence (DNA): TGTGCTAGTGGTTTGGGGACCGGGTGGCAGGGTGACGAGCAGTACTTC.

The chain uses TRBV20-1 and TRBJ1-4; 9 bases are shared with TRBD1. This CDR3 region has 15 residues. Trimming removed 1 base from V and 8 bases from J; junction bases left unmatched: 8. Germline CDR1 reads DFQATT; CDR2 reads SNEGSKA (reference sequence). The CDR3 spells CSARGGDRGGEKLFF. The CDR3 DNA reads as TGCAGTGCTAGAGGAGGAGACAGGGGGGGAGAAAAACTGTTTTTT.

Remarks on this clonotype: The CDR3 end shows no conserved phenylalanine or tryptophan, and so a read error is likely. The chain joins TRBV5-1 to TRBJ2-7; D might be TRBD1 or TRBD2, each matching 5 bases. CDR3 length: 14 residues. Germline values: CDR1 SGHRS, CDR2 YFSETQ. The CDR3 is CASSLRTGLIEQYS. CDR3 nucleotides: TGCGCCAGTAGCTTGAGGACGGGGCTTATCGAGCAGTACTCC.

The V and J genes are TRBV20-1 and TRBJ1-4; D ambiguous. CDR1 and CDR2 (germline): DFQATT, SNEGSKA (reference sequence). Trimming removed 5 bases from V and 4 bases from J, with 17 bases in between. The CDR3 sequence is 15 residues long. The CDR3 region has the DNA TGCAGTGCTGCACTAAGTAGGAGCTTTAATGAAAAACTGTTTTTT. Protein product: CSAALSRSFNEKLFF.

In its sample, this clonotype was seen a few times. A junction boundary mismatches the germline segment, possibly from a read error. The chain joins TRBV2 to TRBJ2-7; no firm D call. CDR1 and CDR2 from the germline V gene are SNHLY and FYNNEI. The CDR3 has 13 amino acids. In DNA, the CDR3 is TGTGCCAGCAGTGAAGCGCTTCACGGTGATGGGCACTTC. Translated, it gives CASSEALHGDGHF.

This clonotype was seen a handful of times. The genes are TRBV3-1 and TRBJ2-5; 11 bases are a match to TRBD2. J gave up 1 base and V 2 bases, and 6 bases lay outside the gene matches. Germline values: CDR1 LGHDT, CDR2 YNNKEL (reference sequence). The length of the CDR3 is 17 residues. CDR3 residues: CASSQLTSGAFQETQYF. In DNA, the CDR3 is TGTGCCAGCAGCCAACTGACTAGCGGGGCATTCCAAGAGACCCAGTACTTC.

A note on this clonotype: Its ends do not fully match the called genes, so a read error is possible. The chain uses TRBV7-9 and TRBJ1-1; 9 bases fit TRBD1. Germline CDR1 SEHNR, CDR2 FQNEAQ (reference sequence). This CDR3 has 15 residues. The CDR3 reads CASSLERQGEAEAFF. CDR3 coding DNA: TGCGCCAGCAGCTTAGAGAGACAGGGGGAAGCTGAAGCTTTCTTT. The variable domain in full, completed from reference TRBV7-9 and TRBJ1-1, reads DTGVSQNPRHKITKRGQNVTFRCDPISEHNRLYWYRQTLGQGPEFLTYFQNEAQLEKSRLLSDRFSAERPKGSFSTLEIQRTEQGDSAMYLCASSLERQGEAEAFFGQGTRLTVV.

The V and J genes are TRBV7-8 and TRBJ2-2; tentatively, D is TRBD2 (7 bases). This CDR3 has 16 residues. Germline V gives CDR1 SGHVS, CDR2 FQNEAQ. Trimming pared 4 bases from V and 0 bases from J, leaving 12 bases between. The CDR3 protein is CASSSRGAANTGELFF. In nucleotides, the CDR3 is TGTGCCAGCAGCTCCCGGGGGGCCGCGAACACCGGGGAGCTGTTTTTT.

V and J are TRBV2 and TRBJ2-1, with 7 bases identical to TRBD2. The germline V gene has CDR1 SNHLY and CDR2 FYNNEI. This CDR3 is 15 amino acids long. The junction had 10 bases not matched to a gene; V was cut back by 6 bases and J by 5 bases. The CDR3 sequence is CASRGIAGAHNEQFF. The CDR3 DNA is TGTGCCAGCAGGGGTATAGCGGGCGCCCACAATGAGCAGTTCTTC. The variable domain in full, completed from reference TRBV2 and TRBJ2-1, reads EPEVTQTPSHQVTQMGQEVILRCVPISNHLYFYWYRQILGQKVEFLVSFYNNEISEKSEIFDDQFSVERPDGSNFTLKIRSTKLEDSAMYFCASRGIAGAHNEQFFGPGTRLTVL.

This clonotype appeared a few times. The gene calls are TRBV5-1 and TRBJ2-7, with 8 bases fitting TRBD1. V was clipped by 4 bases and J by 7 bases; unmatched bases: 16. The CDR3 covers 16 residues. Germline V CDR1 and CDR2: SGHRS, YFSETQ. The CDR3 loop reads CASSPGQGSVLGEQYF. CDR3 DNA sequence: TGCGCCAGCAGCCCAGGACAGGGTTCGGTCCTAGGTGAGCAGTACTTC.

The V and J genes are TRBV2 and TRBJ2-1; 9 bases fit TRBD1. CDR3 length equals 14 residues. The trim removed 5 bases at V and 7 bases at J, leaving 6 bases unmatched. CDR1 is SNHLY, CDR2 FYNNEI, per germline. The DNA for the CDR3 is TGTGCCAGCAGTTACAGGGGGCTGAGAAATGAGCAGTTCTTC. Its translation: CASSYRGLRNEQFF.

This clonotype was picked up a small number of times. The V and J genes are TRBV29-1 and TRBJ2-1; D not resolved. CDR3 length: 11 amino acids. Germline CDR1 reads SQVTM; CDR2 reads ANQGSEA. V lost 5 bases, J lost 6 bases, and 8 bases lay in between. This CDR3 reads CSVPPLNEQFF. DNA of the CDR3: TGCAGCGTTCCTCCCCTCAATGAGCAGTTCTTC.

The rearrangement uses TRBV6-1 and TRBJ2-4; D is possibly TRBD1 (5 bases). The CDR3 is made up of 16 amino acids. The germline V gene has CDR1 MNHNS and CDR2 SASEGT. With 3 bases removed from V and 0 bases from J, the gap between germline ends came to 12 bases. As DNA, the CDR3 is TGTGCCAGCAGTGAGTCCAGGGTTGGAGCCAAAAACATTCAGTACTTC. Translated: CASSESRVGAKNIQYF.

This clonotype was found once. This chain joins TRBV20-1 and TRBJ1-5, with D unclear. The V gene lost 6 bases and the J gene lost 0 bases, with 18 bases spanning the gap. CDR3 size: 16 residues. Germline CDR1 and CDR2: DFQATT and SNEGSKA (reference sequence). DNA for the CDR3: TGCAGTGCGGAAGAAAGGGTCTCCACTAGCAATCAGCCCCAGCATTTT. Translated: CSAEERVSTSNQPQHF.

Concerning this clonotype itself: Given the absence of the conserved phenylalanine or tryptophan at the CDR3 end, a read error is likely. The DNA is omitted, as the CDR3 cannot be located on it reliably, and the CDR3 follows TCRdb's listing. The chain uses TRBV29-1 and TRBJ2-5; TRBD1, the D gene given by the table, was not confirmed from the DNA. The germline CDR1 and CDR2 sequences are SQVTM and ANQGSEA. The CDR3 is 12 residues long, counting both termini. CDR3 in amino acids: CSVEDPGAGRLL.

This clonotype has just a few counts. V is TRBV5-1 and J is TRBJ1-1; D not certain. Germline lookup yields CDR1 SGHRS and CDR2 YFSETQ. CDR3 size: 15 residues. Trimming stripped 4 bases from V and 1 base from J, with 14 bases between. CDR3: CASSLYRRANTEAFF. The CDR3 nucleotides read TGCGCCAGCAGCCTATATAGGAGGGCGAACACTGAAGCTTTCTTT.

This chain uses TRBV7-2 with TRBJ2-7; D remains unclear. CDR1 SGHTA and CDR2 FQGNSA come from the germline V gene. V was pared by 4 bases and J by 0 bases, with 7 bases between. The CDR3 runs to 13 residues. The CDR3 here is CASSYTVSYEQYF. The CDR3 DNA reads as TGTGCCAGCAGCTACACGGTCTCCTACGAGCAGTACTTC. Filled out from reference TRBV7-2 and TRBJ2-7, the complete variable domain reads GAGVSQSPSNKVTEKGKDVELRCDPISGHTALYWYRQSLGQGLEFLIYFQGNSAPDKSGLPSDRFSAERTGGSVSTLTIQRTQQEDSAVYLCASSYTVSYEQYFGPGTRLTVT.

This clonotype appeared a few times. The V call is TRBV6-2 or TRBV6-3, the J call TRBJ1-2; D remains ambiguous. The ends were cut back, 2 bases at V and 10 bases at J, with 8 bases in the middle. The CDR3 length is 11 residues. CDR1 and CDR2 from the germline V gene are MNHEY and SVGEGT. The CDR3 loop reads CASSYGIDYTF. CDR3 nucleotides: TGTGCCAGCAGTTACGGGATTGACTACACCTTC.

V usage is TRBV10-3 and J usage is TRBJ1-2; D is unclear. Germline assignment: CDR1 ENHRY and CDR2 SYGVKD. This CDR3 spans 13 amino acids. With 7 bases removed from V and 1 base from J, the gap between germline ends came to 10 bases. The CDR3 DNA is TGTGCCATCAATGACTCGAATAACTATGGCTACACCTTC. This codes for CAINDSNNYGYTF.